This TCR beta chain was sequenced in a study of cytomegalovirus exposure and HLA in healthy donors (dated by TCRdb to about 2017). Notes on the research overall: In an earlier analysis of approximately 500 of the donors, about 270 Gb of sequence data and 120 million or so unique TCR beta sequences from about 180 million T cells were reported. A separate validation cohort of more than 100 different subjects was used in addition to the approximately 700-subject first cohort. The genetic ancestry cluster associated with self-reported Caucasian donors included roughly 84% of the approximately 410 genotyped donors. The study aimed to test whether signatures of past pathogen exposure could be identified by cataloging public T cell receptors. In an earlier analysis of over 550 of the donors, high-throughput TCR beta sequencing was used to judge whether each TCR beta V gene segment behaved as functional or pseudogenic. All discovery cohort repertoires had been generated using a single sequencing platform. Donor age, sex, ethnicity and CMV serostatus were compiled alongside the repertoire data. In a later analysis, previously published TCR beta repertoires from 666 donors were re-analyzed and high-resolution HLA genotyping was added so that TCR occurrence patterns could be studied. An early release covering approximately 600 HLA-typed donors comprised about 310 gigabases of sequencing data and roughly 85 million unique TCR sequences. The later analysis used no new phenotypic data to find candidate immune exposures, relying instead on TCR beta sequences and their occurrence across donors. Using immunosequencing, the study profiled T cell repertoires from 550 to 750 subjects and related those repertoires to cytomegalovirus serostatus. Class I and class II HLA loci were covered by the typing at four-digit resolution. Roughly five DR-DQ haplotypes were handled as single units for association and clustering because linkage in the cohort was strong. The number of typed donors differed by locus: 629-630 for A, B, C, DRB1 and DQB1; 500 to 550 for DQA1; approximately 600 for DPA1; and roughly 470 for DPB1. Among some 410 genotyped donors of the cohort, an average of roughly 240,000 unique TCR beta nucleotide sequences were sequenced per donor, roughly 20% of them non-productive. Genome-wide SNP genotypes for about 65% of the roughly 670 donors were used in a later genetic analysis, which treated that subset as a discovery cohort. To predict cytomegalovirus infection status, the study combined high-throughput TCR immunosequencing, statistical association of individual TCRs with disease status, and machine learning. The research as a whole found: According to a later analysis, most CMV-associated TCR beta chains appeared to be HLA-restricted, and the HLA associations seemed to be driven largely by CMV exposure. CMV serostatus was the only immune exposure information available for the cohort. Correlated functional status among segregating V segments might be attributable to linkage disequilibrium, but an unknown experimental factor could not be ruled out. Several of the top co-occurrence clusters appeared to be linked to parvovirus B19, influenza, CMV and Epstein-Barr virus, according to a later analysis. At a false discovery rate of 0.05, a later analysis linked 16,951 TCR beta sequences to specific HLA alleles. The classifier was reported to diagnose cytomegalovirus status with high specificity and sensitivity in both the original and validation cohorts. A further reported finding was that TCR beta sequences accurately predicted the HLA-A and HLA-B alleles for most subjects in the first cohort. A cluster of highly shared sequence variants was judged likely to be a technical artifact of the sequencing pipeline. In the study, 164 TCR beta chains were listed as associated with cytomegalovirus. According to a later analysis, TCR association rates differed among HLA loci, with DRB1 alleles showing the most associated TCRs and HLA-C alleles showing the fewest. Because HLA typing was unavailable for some donors at each locus, only the typed subset was used in association tests. Only TCR beta chains were sequenced in this cohort, and the absence of alpha or paired-chain data limited detectable features. Broadly in line with IMGT annotations, most TCR beta V segments showed up in productive rearrangements about 87% or about 30% of the time in an earlier analysis of 587 of the donors. Over 15 rarely observed V segments, including chromosome 9 orphons, were excluded from the earlier analysis of a few hundred of the donors because counts were too low. In a later analysis, HLA-associated TCR beta chains showed more clonal expansion and lower generation probabilities than non-associated chains that were equally common. When HLA alleles, especially DR and DQ, strongly co-occurred, attributing TCR associations to individual alleles was difficult. A few of the identified cytomegalovirus-associated TCR beta chains were confirmed in vitro to be specific for cytomegalovirus antigens. The presence/absence analyses assumed that sequencing depth was roughly uniform across donors, and that assumption may not be true. In a later genetic analysis, a missense DCLRE1C variant was associated with V-gene and J-gene trimming of TCR beta chains, and the association was replicated in an independent cohort. The authors suggested that the approach could potentially be generalized to other disease states and immunological phenotypes. Across donors, most TCR sequences were observed very rarely, whereas some public TCRs were present in many individuals. Compared with the roughly 720-donor mean, donors in an Asian-associated ancestry cluster had fewer N-insertions in productive TCRs, according to a later genetic analysis.

As for this clone: The antigen it binds to is not known. Base qualities are not provided; no much larger clone lies one nucleotide away.

Libraries were prepared through the immunoSEQ multiplex PCR assay. For the multiplex PCR, a mixture combining 60 forward primers for TCR Vbeta segments and 13 reverse primers for TCR Jbeta segments was used. A multiplex PCR assay on genomic DNA amplified the CDR3 region of rearranged TCR beta genes. On the Illumina HiSeq System, the amplified TCR beta libraries were sequenced as 87-base-pair reads. Turning to the authors' computational methods: In a later analysis, some 80 million unique TCR beta chains were counted across the roughly 670 repertoires, and some 10 million of these chains were shared by at least two donors. Raw reads were error-corrected and collapsed into unique sequences with a nearest-neighbor algorithm that merged closely related sequences to remove PCR and sequencing errors. Alignment of CDR3 sequences to IMGT reference sequences was used to assign V, D and J gene segments. For a sequence to be retained, at least a six-nucleotide match to both a V gene segment and a J gene segment was required. Rearrangements were classified as productive when the CDR3 lacked stop codons and remained in frame with V and J, and all other rearrangements were classified as non-productive. Following IMGT convention, CDR3 was defined as the stretch from the second conserved V-encoded cysteine to the conserved J-encoded phenylalanine. In an earlier analysis of more than 550 of the donors, sequences lacking an unambiguous match to a single V gene segment were excluded. In an earlier analysis of 587 of the donors, V segments were called functional above 56.7% productive rearrangements and were called segregating when the between-donor standard deviation exceeded 5%. To diagnose cytomegalovirus status from the catalog of TCR beta chain sequences, a statistical classification framework was built. V and J gene assignment, in a later analysis, came from comparing TCR nucleotide sequences with IMGT/GENE-DB human TR gene sequences. The TCRdist pipeline was used in a later analysis to assign CDR3 sequences and most-parsimonious VDJ recombination scenarios. In a later analysis, each TCR beta chain was defined by its CDR3 amino acid sequence together with its V-gene family, and reads without a unique V-gene family were excluded. A later analysis removed 592 highly shared, low-generation-probability nucleotide sequences to deal with suspected cross-contamination and a sequencing artifact. In a later analysis, a clonal expansion index was calculated for each public chain from normalized within-repertoire ranks of inferred template counts. A later analysis computed generation probabilities with a VDJ recombination model fitted to out-of-frame rearrangements, and checked the results against IGoR. In a later analysis, TCR-TCR, TCR-HLA and TCR-CMV co-occurrence was scored with hypergeometric tests, and a repertoire-size bias correction was applied to TCR pairs. A later analysis estimated false discovery rates by permuting HLA or CMV assignments 20 times. A later analysis grouped co-occurring TCRs with DBSCAN, adding TCRdist sequence similarity when clustering within HLA-allele-positive subsets. For co-occurrence clustering, repertoires with fewer than 30,000 or more than 120,000 public chains were excluded, along with four to six repertoires with anomalous nucleotide sharing. In its TCRdb copy, this immuneACCESS table keeps in-frame sequences only and misses some clones. Where compared with another copy, unresolved V genes explain less than half of these, and the others have no known cause. The V and J calls and clone size come from that table; D and trimming were worked out from the DNA. This sample lists roughly 200,000 clones; 70% to 85% were detected once. The ten most abundant clones make up 3.5% to 5% of the sample.

The cohort consisted of 666 healthy bone marrow donors. All cohort members were sampled while nominally healthy, although unrecorded immune exposures were likely present. The donor tested CMV seropositive, placing the donor among the 289 seropositive members of the cohort. Each donor provided a peripheral blood sample, and peripheral blood mononuclear cells were used for TCR beta sequencing. Genomic DNA extraction from the blood cell samples was performed with the Qiagen DNeasy Blood Extraction Kit. Sequenced sample: PBMCs. This receptor was taken from a woman between 25 and 40 years old in good health and CMV-seropositive.

The encoded CDR3 is CASSSGQAPYNEQFF. The bases read TGTGCCAGCAGTTCAGGACAGGCCCCTTACAATGAGCAGTTCTTC. The V gene is TRBV6-5 and the J gene is TRBJ2-1; 7 junctional bases match TRBD1. CDR1 and CDR2 are read off the germline V gene as MNHEY and SVGAGI. Counted from cysteine to phenylalanine, this CDR3 has 15 amino acids. The retained sequence is limited to the CDR3, 45 bases, with the frame set at the first base. Trimming accounts for 4 bases at V and 4 bases at J, while the number of junction bases matched to no gene is 7.